The 8 T cell receptor beta chains below come from one sample, sequenced in a study of blood T cells in healthy people across ages. The second PCR ran about 6 to 12 cycles with a sample-barcoded 5' primer and J-beta primers. From the 5' RACE reads, TCRdb called clonotypes with MiXCR, one entry per CDR3 protein. The sample holds roughly 680,000 distinct CDR3 sequences, under 25% seen once. Material for sequencing was blood. The receptors here all came from a man between 65 and 85 years old in good health.

The genes are TRBV20-1 and TRBJ2-5; 7 nucleotides agree with TRBD2. The end of the DNA aligns better with TRBJ2-1, so the J call may be wrong. CDR1 DFQATT and CDR2 SNEGSKA come from the germline V gene (reference sequence). This CDR3 is built from 12 residues. CDR3 DNA: TGCAGTGTCGGAGTAGCGGGCTATGAGCAGTTCTTC. Translated: CSVGVAGYEQFF.

The gene calls are TRBV20-1 and TRBJ2-1; TRBD1 or TRBD2 may be the D gene (5 bases each). This CDR3 is 13 amino acids long. The germline V gene encodes CDR1 DFQATT and CDR2 SNEGSKA (reference sequence). V lost 2 bases to trimming and J lost 2 bases, with 7 bases between them. The CDR3 here is CSARQGPYNEQFF. Written as DNA, the CDR3 is TGCAGTGCTAGACAGGGACCCTACAATGAGCAGTTCTTC.

This chain uses TRBV30 with TRBJ1-5, with D unresolved. Germline-derived CDR1 and CDR2 are GTSNPN and SVGIG (reference sequence). CDR3 length: 13 amino acids. Trimming pared 1 base from V and 5 bases from J, leaving 9 bases between. The CDR3 sequence: CAWSAQRDQPQHF. In DNA form, the CDR3 reads TGTGCCTGGAGTGCCCAGAGGGATCAGCCCCAGCATTTT. Combining the CDR3 with reference TRBV30 and TRBJ1-5 gives the whole variable domain SQTIHQWPATLVQPVGSPLSLECTVEGTSNPNLYWYRQAAGRGLQLLFYSVGIGQISSEVPQNLSASRPQDRQFILSSKKLLLSDSGFYLCAWSAQRDQPQHFGDGTRLSIL.

This clonotype came up a few times. The chain has TRBV20-1 and TRBJ2-1, with D perhaps being TRBD1 or TRBD2 (5 bases each). Trimming shortened V by 5 bases and J by 7 bases, and 9 bases separated the two germline ends. The CDR3 has 11 residues. Germline CDR1 reads DFQATT; CDR2 reads SNEGSKA (reference sequence). The CDR3 DNA reads TGCAGTGCTCATGGGGGAAATGAGCAGTTCTTC. Protein product: CSAHGGNEQFF.

This clonotype was observed a handful of times. V gene TRBV7-2 combines with J gene TRBJ2-5; 9 positions agree with TRBD2. J was trimmed by 8 bases and V by 2 bases; bases with no gene match: 6. The CDR3 is 14 amino acids. The germline V gene has CDR1 SGHTA and CDR2 FQGNSA. The CDR3 coding sequence is TGTGCCAGCAGCTTACTCGCTAGCGGGGCCACCCAGTACTTC. This translates into CASSLLASGATQYF. The full variable domain, rest sourced from reference TRBV7-2 and TRBJ2-5, is GAGVSQSPSNKVTEKGKDVELRCDPISGHTALYWYRQSLGQGLEFLIYFQGNSAPDKSGLPSDRFSAERTGGSVSTLTIQRTQQEDSAVYLCASSLLASGATQYFGPGTRLLVL.

The chain carries TRBV7-2 and TRBJ2-5; 10 bases align to TRBD2. The DNA end is a closer match to TRBJ2-7, so the J assignment may be wrong. Per the germline V gene, CDR1 is SGHTA and CDR2 is FQGNSA. This CDR3 is built from 16 residues. CDR3 DNA sequence: TGTGCCAGCAGCTTAGCGCGGGCTAGCGGGGGAGACGAGCAGTACTTC. Translation gives CASSLARASGGDEQYF.

The DNA of the CDR3 is TGCTTTCAGGGTTACAATGAGCAGTTCTTC. This sequence encodes CFQGYNEQFF. The chain employs TRBV20-1 and TRBJ2-1; the D gene is possibly TRBD1 (5 bases). This CDR3 has 10 amino acids. Per the germline V gene, CDR1 is DFQATT and CDR2 is SNEGSKA (reference sequence).

As regards this clonotype: Its ends do not fully match the called genes, so a read error is possible. The V and J genes are TRBV12-3 or TRBV12-4 and TRBJ2-5, with TRBD2 identical over 15 bases. CDR3 length: 17 amino acids. The CDR3 region is CAGSSGTSGRMQETQYF. In DNA, the CDR3 is TGTGCCGGCAGTTCCGGGACTAGCGGGAGGATGCAAGAGACCCAGTACTTC.